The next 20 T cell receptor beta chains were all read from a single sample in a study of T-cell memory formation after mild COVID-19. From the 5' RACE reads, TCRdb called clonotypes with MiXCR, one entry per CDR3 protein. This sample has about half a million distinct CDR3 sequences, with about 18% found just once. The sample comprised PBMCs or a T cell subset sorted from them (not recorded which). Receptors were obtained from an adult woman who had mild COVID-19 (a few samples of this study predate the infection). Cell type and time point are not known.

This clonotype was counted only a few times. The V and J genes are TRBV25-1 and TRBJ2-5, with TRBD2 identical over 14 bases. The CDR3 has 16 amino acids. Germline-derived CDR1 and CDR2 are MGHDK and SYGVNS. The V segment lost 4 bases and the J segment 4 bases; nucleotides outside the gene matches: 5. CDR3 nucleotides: TGTGCCAGCAGTGGGAGGGGACTAGCGGGGGCAGAGACCCAGTACTTC. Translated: CASSGRGLAGAETQYF. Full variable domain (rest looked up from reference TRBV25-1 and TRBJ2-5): EADIYQTPRYLVIGTGKKITLECSQTMGHDKMYWYQQDPGMELHLIHYSYGVNSTEKGDLSSESTVSRIRTEHFPLTLESARPSHTSQYLCASSGRGLAGAETQYFGPGTRLLVL.

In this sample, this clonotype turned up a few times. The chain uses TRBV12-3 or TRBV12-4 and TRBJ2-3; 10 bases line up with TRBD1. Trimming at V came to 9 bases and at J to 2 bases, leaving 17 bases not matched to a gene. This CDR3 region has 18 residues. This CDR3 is CASSRRRPGQGITDTQYF. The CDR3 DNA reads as TGTGCCAGTTCACGACGCAGGCCGGGACAGGGGATCACAGATACGCAGTATTTT.

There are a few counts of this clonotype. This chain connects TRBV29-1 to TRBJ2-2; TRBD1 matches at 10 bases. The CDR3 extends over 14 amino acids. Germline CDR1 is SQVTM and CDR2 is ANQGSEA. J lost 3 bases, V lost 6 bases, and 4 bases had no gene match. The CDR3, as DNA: TGCAGCGTCGGACAGGGGGGGTACACCGGGGAGCTGTTTTTT. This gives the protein CSVGQGGYTGELFF.

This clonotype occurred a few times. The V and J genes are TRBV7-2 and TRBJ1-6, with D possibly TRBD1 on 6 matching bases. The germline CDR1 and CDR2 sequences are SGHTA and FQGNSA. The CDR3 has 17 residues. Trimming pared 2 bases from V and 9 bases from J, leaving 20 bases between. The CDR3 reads CASSLRGHLLGGSPLHF. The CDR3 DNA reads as TGTGCCAGCAGCTTAAGGGGACACCTATTAGGGGGTTCACCCCTCCACTTT.

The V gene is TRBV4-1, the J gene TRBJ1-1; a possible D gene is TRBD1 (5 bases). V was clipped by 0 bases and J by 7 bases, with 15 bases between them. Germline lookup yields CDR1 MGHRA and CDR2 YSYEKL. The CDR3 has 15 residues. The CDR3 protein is CASSQDLGRAGEAFF. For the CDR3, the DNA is TGCGCCAGCAGCCAAGATCTGGGCAGGGCTGGTGAAGCTTTCTTT.

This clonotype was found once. The CDR3 coding sequence is TGTGCCAGCAGACAGGGGATTGCAGATACGCAGTATTTT. This sequence encodes CASRQGIADTQYF. The chain is built from TRBV7-6 and TRBJ2-3; 7 nucleotides line up with TRBD1. The CDR3 covers 13 residues. The trim removed 6 bases at V and 4 bases at J, leaving 4 bases unmatched. Germline lookup yields CDR1 SGHVS and CDR2 FNYEAQ.

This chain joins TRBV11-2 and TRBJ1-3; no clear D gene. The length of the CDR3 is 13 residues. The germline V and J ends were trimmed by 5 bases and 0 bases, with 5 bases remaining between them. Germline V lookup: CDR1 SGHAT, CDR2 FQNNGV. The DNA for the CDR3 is TGTGCCAGCAGCCCGCTCTCTGGAAACACCATATATTTT. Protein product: CASSPLSGNTIYF.

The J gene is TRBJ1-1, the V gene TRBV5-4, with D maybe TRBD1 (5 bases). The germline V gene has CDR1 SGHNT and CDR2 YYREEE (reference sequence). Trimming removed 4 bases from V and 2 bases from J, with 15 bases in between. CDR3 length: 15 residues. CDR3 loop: CASSLGAVKNTEAFF. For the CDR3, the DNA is TGTGCCAGCAGCCTTGGGGCAGTAAAAAACACTGAAGCTTTCTTT.

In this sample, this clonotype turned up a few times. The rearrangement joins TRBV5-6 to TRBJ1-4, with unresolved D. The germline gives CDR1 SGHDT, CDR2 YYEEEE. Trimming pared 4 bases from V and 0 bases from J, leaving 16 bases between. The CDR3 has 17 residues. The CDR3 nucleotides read TGTGCCAGCAGCCCGGACGGGTGGAGTGCAACTAATGAAAAACTGTTTTTT. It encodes CASSPDGWSATNEKLFF.

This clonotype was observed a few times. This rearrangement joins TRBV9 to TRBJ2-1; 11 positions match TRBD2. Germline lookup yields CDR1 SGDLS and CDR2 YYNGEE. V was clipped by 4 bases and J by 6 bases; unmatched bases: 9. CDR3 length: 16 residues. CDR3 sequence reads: CASSPIAGGLSNEQFF. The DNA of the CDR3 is TGTGCCAGCAGCCCTATAGCGGGAGGGCTTTCCAATGAGCAGTTCTTC.

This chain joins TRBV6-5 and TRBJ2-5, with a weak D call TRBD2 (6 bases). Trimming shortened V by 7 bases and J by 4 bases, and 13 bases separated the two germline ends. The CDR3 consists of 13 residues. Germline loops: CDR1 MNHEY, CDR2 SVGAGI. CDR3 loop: CASNMGGRETQYF. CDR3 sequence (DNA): TGTGCCAGCAATATGGGAGGAAGAGAGACCCAGTACTTC.

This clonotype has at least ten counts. DNA for the CDR3: TGTGCCAGCAGCGGACTAGCGGGGGGAACAGATACGCAGTATTTT. It is translated as CASSGLAGGTDTQYF. This chain uses TRBV5-5 with TRBJ2-3; the match to TRBD2 covers 14 bases. Germline CDR1 is SGHKS and CDR2 is YYEKEE (reference sequence). V trimming: 4 bases; J trimming: 3 bases; junction bases outside the gene matches: 1. The CDR3 is 15 residues long.

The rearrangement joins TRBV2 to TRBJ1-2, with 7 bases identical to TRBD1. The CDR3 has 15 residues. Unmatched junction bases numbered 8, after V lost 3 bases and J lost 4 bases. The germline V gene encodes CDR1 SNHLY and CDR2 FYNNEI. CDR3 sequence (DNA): TGTGCCAGCAGTGATCCGGGACAGATGGTCTATGGCTACACCTTC. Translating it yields CASSDPGQMVYGYTF.

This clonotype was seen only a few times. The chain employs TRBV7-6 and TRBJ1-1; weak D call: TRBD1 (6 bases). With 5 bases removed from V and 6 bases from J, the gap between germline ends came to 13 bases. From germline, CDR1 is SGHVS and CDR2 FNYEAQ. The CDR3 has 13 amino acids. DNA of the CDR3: TGTGCCAGCAGCCCGAAGGGGGGGCCTGAAGCTTTCTTT. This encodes CASSPKGGPEAFF. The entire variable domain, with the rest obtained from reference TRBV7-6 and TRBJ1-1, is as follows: GAGVSQSPRYKVTKRGQDVALRCDPISGHVSLYWYRQALGQGPEFLTYFNYEAQQDKSGLPNDRFSAERPEGSISTLTIQRTEQRDSAMYRCASSPKGGPEAFFGQGTRLTVV.

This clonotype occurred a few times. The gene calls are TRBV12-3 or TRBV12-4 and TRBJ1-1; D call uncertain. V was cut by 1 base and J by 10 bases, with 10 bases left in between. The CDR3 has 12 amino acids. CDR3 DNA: TGTGCCAGCAGTTTAGGGCAGATAACAGCTTTCTTT. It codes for CASSLGQITAFF.

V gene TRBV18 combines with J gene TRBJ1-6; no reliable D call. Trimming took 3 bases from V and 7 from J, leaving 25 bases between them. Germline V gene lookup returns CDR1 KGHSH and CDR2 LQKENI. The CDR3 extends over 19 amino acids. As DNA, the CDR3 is TGTGCCAGCTCACCGGTCGTGGTCACGGGCTTTAGTCGGAATTCACCCCTCCACTTT. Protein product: CASSPVVVTGFSRNSPLHF.

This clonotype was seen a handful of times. The CDR3, as DNA: TGTGCCAGCAGCTTGGAGCTCAGCTCCTATAATTCACCCCTCCACTTT. It specifies CASSLELSSYNSPLHF. The chain is built from TRBV11-2 and TRBJ1-6; no firm D call. This CDR3 region has 16 residues. Between the trimmed V and J ends, which lost 3 bases and 0 bases, there was a span of 9 bases. Germline loops: CDR1 SGHAT, CDR2 FQNNGV. Based on the CDR3 plus reference TRBV11-2 and TRBJ1-6, the full variable domain is EAGVAQSPRYKIIEKRQSVAFWCNPISGHATLYWYQQILGQGPKLLIQFQNNGVVDDSQLPKDRFSAERLKGVDSTLKIQPAKLEDSAVYLCASSLELSSYNSPLHFGNGTRLTVT.

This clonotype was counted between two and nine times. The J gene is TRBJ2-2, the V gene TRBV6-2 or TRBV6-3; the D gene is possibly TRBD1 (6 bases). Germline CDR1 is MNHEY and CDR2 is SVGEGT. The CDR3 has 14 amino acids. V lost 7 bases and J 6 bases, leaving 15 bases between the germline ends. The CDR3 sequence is CASMKFAGAGELFF. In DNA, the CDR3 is TGTGCCAGCATGAAGTTTGCAGGGGCCGGGGAGCTGTTTTTT.

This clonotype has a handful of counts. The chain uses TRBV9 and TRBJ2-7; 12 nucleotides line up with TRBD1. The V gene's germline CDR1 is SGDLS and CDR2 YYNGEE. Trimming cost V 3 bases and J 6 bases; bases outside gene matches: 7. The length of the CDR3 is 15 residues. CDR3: CASSATGTGGFEQYF. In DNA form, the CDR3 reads TGTGCCAGCAGCGCCACCGGGACAGGGGGCTTCGAGCAGTACTTC. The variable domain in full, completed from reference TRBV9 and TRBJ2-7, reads DSGVTQTPKHLITATGQRVTLRCSPRSGDLSVYWYQQSLDQGLQFLIQYYNGEERAKGNILERFSAQQFPDLHSELNLSSLELGDSALYFCASSATGTGGFEQYFGPGTRLTVT.

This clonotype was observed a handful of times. In DNA form, the CDR3 reads TGTGCCAGCAGTCAACCGTTCCACCCCGGTAGCGGGGGGGCTGGAGATACGCAGTATTTT. Translated: CASSQPFHPGSGGAGDTQYF. The chain couples TRBV13 to TRBJ2-3; 11 bases agree with TRBD2. CDR1 is PRHDT and CDR2 is FYEKMQ in the germline V gene (reference sequence). V shed 6 bases, J shed 5 bases, and the junction held 22 bases outside the gene matches. This CDR3 spans 20 amino acids.